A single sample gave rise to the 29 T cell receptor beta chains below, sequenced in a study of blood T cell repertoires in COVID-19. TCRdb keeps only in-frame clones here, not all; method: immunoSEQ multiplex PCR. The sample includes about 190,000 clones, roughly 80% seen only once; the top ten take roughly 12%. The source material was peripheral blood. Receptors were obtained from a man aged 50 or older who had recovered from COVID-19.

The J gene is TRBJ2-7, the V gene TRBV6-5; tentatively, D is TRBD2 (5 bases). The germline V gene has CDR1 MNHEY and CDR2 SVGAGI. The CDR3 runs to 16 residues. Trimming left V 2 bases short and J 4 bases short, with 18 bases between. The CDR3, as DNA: TGTGCCAGCAGTTACCGGTCCCTAGCTGTACCTTACGAGCAGTACTTC. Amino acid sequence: CASSYRSLAVPYEQYF.

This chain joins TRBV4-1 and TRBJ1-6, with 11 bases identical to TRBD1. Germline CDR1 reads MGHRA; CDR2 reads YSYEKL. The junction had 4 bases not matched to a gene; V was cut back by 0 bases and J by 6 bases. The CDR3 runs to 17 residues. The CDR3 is CASSQDAGQGVNSPLHF. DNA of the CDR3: TGCGCCAGCAGCCAAGACGCGGGACAGGGGGTTAATTCACCCCTCCACTTT.

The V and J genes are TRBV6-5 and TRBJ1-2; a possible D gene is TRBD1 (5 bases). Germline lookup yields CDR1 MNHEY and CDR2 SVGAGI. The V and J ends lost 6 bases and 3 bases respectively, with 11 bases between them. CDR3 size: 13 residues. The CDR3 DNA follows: TGTGCCAGCAGAGGGGCCGTGGACTATGGCTACACCTTC. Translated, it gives CASRGAVDYGYTF.

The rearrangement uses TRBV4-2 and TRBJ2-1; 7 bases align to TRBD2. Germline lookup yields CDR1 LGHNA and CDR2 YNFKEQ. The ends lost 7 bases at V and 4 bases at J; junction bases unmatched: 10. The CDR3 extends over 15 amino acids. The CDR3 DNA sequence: TGTGCCAGCACCCCGTCGGGAGGAGATTACAATGAGCAGTTCTTC. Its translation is CASTPSGGDYNEQFF.

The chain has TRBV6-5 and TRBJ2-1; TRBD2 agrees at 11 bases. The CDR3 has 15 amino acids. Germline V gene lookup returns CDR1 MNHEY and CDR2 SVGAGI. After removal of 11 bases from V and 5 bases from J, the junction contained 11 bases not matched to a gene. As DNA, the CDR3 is TGTGCCTCCCAGCCCGGGACTAGCGGTAACAATGAGCAGTTCTTC. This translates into CASQPGTSGNNEQFF.

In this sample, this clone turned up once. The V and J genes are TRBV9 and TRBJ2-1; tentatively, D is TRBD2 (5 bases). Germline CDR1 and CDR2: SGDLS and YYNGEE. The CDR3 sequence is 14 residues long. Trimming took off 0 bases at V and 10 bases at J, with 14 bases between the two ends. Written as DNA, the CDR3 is TGTGCCAGCAGCGTAGAGTTTAAAACGGGGGAGCAGTTCTTC. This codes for CASSVEFKTGEQFF.

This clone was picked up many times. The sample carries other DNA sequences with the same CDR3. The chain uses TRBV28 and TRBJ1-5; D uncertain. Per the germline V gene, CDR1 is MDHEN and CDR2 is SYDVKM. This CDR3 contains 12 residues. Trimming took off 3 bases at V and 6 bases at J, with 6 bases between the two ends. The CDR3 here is CASSLRFQPQHF. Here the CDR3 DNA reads TGTGCCAGCAGTTTGCGTTTTCAGCCCCAGCATTTT.

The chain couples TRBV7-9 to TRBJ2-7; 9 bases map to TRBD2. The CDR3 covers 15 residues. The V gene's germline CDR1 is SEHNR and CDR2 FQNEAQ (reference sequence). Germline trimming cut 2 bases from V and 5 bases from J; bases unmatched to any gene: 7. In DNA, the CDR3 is TGTGCCAGCAGCTTATACTTAGCGGGAGCGGACGAGCAGTACTTC. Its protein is CASSLYLAGADEQYF. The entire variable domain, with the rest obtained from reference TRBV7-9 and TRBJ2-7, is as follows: DTGVSQNPRHKITKRGQNVTFRCDPISEHNRLYWYRQTLGQGPEFLTYFQNEAQLEKSRLLSDRFSAERPKGSFSTLEIQRTEQGDSAMYLCASSLYLAGADEQYFGPGTRLTVT.

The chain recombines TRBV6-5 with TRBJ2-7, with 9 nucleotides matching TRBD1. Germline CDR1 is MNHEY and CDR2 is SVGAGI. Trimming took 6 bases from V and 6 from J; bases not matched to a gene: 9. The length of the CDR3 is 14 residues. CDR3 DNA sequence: TGTGCCAGCAGCCGGACAGGGGAAGGCGGCGAGCAGTACTTC. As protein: CASSRTGEGGEQYF.

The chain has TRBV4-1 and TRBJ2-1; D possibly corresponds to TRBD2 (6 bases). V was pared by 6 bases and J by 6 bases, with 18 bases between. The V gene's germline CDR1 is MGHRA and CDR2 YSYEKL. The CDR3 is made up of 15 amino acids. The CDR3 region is CASSIGREFGNEQFF. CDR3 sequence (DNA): TGCGCCAGCAGTATAGGTCGGGAGTTTGGCAATGAGCAGTTCTTC.

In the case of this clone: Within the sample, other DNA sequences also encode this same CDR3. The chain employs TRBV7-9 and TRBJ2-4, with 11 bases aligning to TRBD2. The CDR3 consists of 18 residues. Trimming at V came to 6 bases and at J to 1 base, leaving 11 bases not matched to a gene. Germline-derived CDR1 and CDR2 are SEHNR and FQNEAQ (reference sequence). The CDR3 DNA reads TGTGCCAGCAGTTTATTTCCCTGGACTAGCGGGGCCAAAAACATTCAGTACTTC. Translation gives CASSLFPWTSGAKNIQYF.

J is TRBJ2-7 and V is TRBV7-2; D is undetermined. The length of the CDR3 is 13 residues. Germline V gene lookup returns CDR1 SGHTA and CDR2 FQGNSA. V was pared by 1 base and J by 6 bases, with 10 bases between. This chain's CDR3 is CASSLGWLSEQYF. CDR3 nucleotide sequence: TGTGCCAGCAGCTTAGGGTGGCTTTCCGAGCAGTACTTC.

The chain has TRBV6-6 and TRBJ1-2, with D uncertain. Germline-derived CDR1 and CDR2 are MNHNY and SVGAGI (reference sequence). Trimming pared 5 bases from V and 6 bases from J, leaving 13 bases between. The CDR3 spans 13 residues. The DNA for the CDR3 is TGTGCCAGCAGTCCCTATCGACATAATGGCTACACCTTC. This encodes CASSPYRHNGYTF.

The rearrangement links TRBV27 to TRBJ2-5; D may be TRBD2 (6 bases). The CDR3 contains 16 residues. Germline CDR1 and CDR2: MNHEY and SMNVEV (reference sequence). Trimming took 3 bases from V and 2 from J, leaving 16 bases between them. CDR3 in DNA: TGTGCCAGCAGTTTCCTCCCCAGGGACTCTCAAGAGACCCAGTACTTC. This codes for CASSFLPRDSQETQYF.

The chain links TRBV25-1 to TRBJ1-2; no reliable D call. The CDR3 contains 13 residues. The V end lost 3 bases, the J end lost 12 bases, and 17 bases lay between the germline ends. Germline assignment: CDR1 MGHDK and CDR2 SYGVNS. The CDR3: CASSDRVSYLHTF. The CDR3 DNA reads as TGTGCCAGCAGTGACCGGGTTAGCTATCTCCACACCTTC.

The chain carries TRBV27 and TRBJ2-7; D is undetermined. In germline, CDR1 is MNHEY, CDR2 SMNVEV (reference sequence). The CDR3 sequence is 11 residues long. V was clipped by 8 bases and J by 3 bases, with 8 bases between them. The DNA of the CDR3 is TGTGCCAGCGCTACTAACTACGAGCAGTACTTC. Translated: CASATNYEQYF.

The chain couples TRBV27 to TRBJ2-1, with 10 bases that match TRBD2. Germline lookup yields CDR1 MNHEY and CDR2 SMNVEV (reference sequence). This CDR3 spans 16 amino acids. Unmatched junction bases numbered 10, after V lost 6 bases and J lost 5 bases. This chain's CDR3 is CASSLLGLARDNEQFF. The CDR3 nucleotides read TGTGCCAGCAGCTTGTTGGGACTAGCGCGCGACAATGAGCAGTTCTTC.

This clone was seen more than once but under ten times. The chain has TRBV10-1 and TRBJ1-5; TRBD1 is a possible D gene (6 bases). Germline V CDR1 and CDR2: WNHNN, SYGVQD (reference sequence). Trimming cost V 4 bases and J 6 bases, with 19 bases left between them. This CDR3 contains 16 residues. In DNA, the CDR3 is TGCGCCAGCAGTGTGAACGGGGGGCTCGGTTGTCAGCCCCAGCATTTT. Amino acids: CASSVNGGLGCQPQHF.

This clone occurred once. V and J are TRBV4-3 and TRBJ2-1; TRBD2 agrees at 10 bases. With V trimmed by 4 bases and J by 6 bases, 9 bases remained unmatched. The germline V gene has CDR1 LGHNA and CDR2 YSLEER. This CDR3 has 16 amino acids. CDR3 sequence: CASSREGAGGPNEQFF. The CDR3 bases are TGCGCCAGCAGCCGGGAGGGAGCGGGAGGGCCCAATGAGCAGTTCTTC.

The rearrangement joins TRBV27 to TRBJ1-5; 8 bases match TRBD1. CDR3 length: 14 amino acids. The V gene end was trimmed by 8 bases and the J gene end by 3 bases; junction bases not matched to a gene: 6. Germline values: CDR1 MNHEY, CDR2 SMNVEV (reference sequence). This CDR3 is CASQRTGNNQPQHF. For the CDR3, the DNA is TGTGCCAGCCAACGGACAGGGAACAATCAGCCCCAGCATTTT.

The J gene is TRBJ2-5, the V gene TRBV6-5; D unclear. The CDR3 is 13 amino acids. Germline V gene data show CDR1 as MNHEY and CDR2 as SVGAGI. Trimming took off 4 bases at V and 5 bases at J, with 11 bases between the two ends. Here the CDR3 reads CASSSTLRETQYF. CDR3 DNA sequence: TGTGCCAGCAGTTCGACCCTGAGGGAGACCCAGTACTTC.

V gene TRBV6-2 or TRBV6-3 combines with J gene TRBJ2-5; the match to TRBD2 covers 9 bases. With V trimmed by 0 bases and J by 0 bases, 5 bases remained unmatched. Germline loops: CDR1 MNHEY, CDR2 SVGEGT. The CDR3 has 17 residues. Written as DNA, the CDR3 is TGTGCCAGCAGTTACTCGCCTAGCGGGGAGTACCAAGAGACCCAGTACTTC. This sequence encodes CASSYSPSGEYQETQYF.

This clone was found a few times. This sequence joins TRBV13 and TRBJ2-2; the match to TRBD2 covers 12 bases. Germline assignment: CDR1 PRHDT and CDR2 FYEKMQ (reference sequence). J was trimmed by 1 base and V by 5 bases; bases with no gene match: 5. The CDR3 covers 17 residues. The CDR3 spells CASSVQLAGGNTGELFF. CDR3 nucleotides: TGTGCCAGCAGCGTCCAACTAGCGGGAGGGAACACCGGGGAGCTGTTTTTT.

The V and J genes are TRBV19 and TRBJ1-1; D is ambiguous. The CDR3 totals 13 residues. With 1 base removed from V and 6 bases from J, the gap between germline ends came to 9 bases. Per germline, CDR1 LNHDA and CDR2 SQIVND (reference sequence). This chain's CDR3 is CASSIAPEAEAFF. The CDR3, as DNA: TGTGCCAGTAGTATAGCCCCCGAGGCTGAAGCTTTCTTT.

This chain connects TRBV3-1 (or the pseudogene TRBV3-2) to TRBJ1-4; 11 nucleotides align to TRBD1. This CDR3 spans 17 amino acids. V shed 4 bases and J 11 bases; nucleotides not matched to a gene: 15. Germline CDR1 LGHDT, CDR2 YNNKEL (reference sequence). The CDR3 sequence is CASSPTPGQGEVEKLFF. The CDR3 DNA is TGTGCCAGCAGCCCCACCCCGGGACAGGGGGAAGTTGAGAAACTGTTTTTT.

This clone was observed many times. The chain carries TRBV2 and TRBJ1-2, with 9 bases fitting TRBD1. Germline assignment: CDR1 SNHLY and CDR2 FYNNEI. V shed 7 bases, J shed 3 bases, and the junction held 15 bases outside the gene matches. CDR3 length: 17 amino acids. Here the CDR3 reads CASNTGTGYLGDYGYTF. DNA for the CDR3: TGTGCCAGCAATACCGGGACAGGGTACCTTGGTGACTATGGCTACACCTTC.

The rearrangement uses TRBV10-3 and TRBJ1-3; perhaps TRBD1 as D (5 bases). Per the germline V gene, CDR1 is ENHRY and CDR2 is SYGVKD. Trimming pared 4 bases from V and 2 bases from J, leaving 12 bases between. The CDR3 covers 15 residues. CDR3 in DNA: TGTGCCATCAGTGGCAGGGTCCTTACTGGAAACACCATATATTTT. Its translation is CAISGRVLTGNTIYF.

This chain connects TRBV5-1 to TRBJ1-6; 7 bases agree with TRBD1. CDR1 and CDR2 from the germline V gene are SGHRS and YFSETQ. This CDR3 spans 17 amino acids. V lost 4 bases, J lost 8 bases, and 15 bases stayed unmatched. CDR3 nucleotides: TGCGCCAGCAGCCTCGGGACAGTACCTCGTGGGGATTCACCCCTCCACTTT. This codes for CASSLGTVPRGDSPLHF.

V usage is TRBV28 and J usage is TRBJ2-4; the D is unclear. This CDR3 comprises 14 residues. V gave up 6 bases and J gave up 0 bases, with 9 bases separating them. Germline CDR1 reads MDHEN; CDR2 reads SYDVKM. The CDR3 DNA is TGTGCCAGCAGCGATACTCTAGCCAAAAACATTCAGTACTTC. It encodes CASSDTLAKNIQYF.